The T cell receptor beta chain described here comes from a study of PD-L1 blockade in urothelial cancer. Profiling relied on immunoSEQ multiplex PCR, and the TCRdb table lists in-frame clones only, not all of them. The sample contains tens of thousands of clones, around 90% of which appear only once. Time point denoted: pretreatment peripheral blood. In germline, CDR1 is MNHEY, CDR2 SMNVEV (reference sequence). The CDR3 length is 15 residues. With V trimmed by 3 bases and J by 1 base, 1 base remained unmatched. This clonotype originated in a man in his 60s with urothelial cancer. The chain carries TRBV27 and TRBJ1-5, with 9 nucleotides matching TRBD1. Sample: PBMCs, taken around atezolizumab (anti-PD-L1) treatment. Here the CDR3 reads CASSFGQGSNQPQHF. For the CDR3, the DNA is TGTGCCAGCAGTTTTGGACAGGGGAGCAATCAGCCCCAGCATTTT.